The 25 T cell receptor beta chains below all came from one sample that was sequenced in a study of blood T cell repertoires in COVID-19. The assay was immunoSEQ multiplex PCR, and TCRdb's table has in-frame clones only and misses some. The sample has roughly 250,000 clones, approximately 91% seen once. The material sequenced was PBMCs or T cells enriched from blood (not recorded which). Receptor source: a woman in her forties with acute COVID-19.

The chain uses TRBV7-3 and TRBJ2-1; possibly TRBD2 for D (7 bases). Germline CDR1 and CDR2: SGHTA and FQGTGA. Trimming removed 2 bases at V and 8 bases at J, with 13 bases between. This CDR3 has 14 amino acids. In DNA, the CDR3 is TGTGCCAGCAGCTTAGGGGGGGGCCCCGATGAGCAGTTCTTC. Translated: CASSLGGGPDEQFF.

The rearrangement joins TRBV7-2 to TRBJ1-4, with D tentatively TRBD1 (5 bases). The CDR3 runs 15 residues. The germline V and J ends were trimmed by 3 bases and 4 bases, with 12 bases remaining between them. Germline V gene sequence: CDR1 SGHTA, CDR2 FQGNSA. The CDR3 sequence: CASSLWGGDNEKLFF. DNA for the CDR3: TGTGCCAGCAGCTTGTGGGGGGGGGATAATGAAAAACTGTTTTTT. The variable domain in full, completed from reference TRBV7-2 and TRBJ1-4, reads GAGVSQSPSNKVTEKGKDVELRCDPISGHTALYWYRQSLGQGLEFLIYFQGNSAPDKSGLPSDRFSAERTGGSVSTLTIQRTQQEDSAVYLCASSLWGGDNEKLFFGSGTQLSVL.

The chain uses TRBV19 and TRBJ1-5; TRBD1 is a possible D gene (5 bases). Trimming stripped 6 bases from V and 2 bases from J, with 11 bases between. This CDR3 comprises 14 residues. Looked up from germline, CDR1 is LNHDA and CDR2 is SQIVND (reference sequence). CDR3 region: CASRGLDGNQPQHF. The DNA of the CDR3 is TGTGCCAGTAGGGGGCTGGATGGCAATCAGCCCCAGCATTTT. Filled out from reference TRBV19 and TRBJ1-5, the complete variable domain reads DGGITQSPKYLFRKEGQNVTLSCEQNLNHDAMYWYRQDPGQGLRLIYYSQIVNDFQKGDIAEGYSVSREKKESFPLTVTSAQKNPTAFYLCASRGLDGNQPQHFGDGTRLSIL.

The V call is TRBV30, the J call TRBJ2-1, with 7 positions matching TRBD2. The germline CDR1 and CDR2 sequences are GTSNPN and SVGIG (reference sequence). V was pared by 3 bases and J by 2 bases, with 19 bases of the junction left unmatched. The CDR3 length is 19 residues. The CDR3 sequence: CAWSAPAGGWGGAYNEQFF. The CDR3 DNA follows: TGTGCCTGGAGCGCCCCGGCAGGAGGTTGGGGGGGGGCCTACAATGAGCAGTTCTTC.

The chain is built from TRBV27 and TRBJ2-4; D is possibly TRBD2 (7 bases). The CDR3 runs 17 residues. V lost 0 bases, J lost 2 bases, and 14 bases lay in between. Germline values: CDR1 MNHEY, CDR2 SMNVEV (reference sequence). The CDR3 sequence is CASSLSGGGLSKNIQYF. Here the CDR3 DNA reads TGTGCCAGCAGTTTATCGGGCGGGGGCCTGTCCAAAAACATTCAGTACTTC.

CDR3 in amino acids: CATSRDRAPGGQPQHF. The CDR3 nucleotides are TGTGCCACCAGCAGAGATAGGGCCCCAGGGGGCCAGCCCCAGCATTTT. V is TRBV15 and J is TRBJ1-5, with 8 bases matching TRBD1. J gave up 7 bases and V 0 bases, and 8 bases lay outside the gene matches. The CDR3 spans 16 residues. From germline, CDR1 is LNHNV and CDR2 YYDKDF (reference sequence).

J is TRBJ1-1 and V is TRBV2, with unresolved D. The CDR3 spans 15 residues. Germline CDR1 and CDR2: SNHLY and FYNNEI. V was pared by 1 base and J by 2 bases, with 11 bases between. The chain's CDR3 is CASSEEWVANTEAFF. Written as DNA, the CDR3 is TGTGCCAGCAGTGAAGAATGGGTAGCAAACACTGAAGCTTTCTTT.

CDR3 sequence (DNA): TGTGCCAGCAGCCAAACCGGGACTAGCGGGACCTCCTCCTACAATGAGCAGTTCTTC. Encoded protein: CASSQTGTSGTSSYNEQFF. The chain combines TRBV4-2 with TRBJ2-1; 13 nucleotides align to TRBD2. The CDR3 spans 19 residues. The V segment lost 2 bases and the J segment 0 bases; nucleotides outside the gene matches: 7. Germline loops: CDR1 LGHNA, CDR2 YNFKEQ.

The V call is TRBV28, the J call TRBJ2-7; D is uncertain. CDR3 length: 11 residues. Trimming left V 6 bases short and J 3 bases short, with 6 bases between. Germline V gene lookup returns CDR1 MDHEN and CDR2 SYDVKM. In DNA, the CDR3 is TGTGCCAGCAGGGGCCACTACGAGCAGTACTTC. This encodes CASRGHYEQYF.

This clone came up a few times. This sequence joins TRBV6-5 and TRBJ2-5; 10 nucleotides agree with TRBD1. This CDR3 spans 15 amino acids. The germline V gene has CDR1 MNHEY and CDR2 SVGAGI. V gave up 2 bases and J gave up 2 bases; unmatched junction bases: 2. This chain's CDR3 is CASSYADRGQETQYF. The CDR3 nucleotides read TGTGCCAGCAGTTACGCGGACAGGGGGCAAGAGACCCAGTACTTC.

DNA of the CDR3: TGTGCCAGCAGCTTAGCCGGGGGCTCCTATAATTCACCCCTCCACTTT. This sequence encodes CASSLAGGSYNSPLHF. The rearrangement joins TRBV7-8 to TRBJ1-6, with D perhaps TRBD1 (5 bases). This CDR3 is 16 amino acids long. The germline V gene encodes CDR1 SGHVS and CDR2 FQNEAQ. The germline V and J ends were trimmed by 0 bases and 0 bases, with 6 bases remaining between them.

V usage is TRBV4-1 and J usage is TRBJ2-6; possibly TRBD1 for D (6 bases). Germline V gene sequence: CDR1 MGHRA, CDR2 YSYEKL. V was shortened by 5 bases and J by 4 bases, with 12 bases between the two germline ends. The CDR3 totals 15 residues. CDR3 nucleotide sequence: TGCGCCAGCAGCGGACAGCTTTTCGGGGCCAACGTCCTGACTTTC. Translating it yields CASSGQLFGANVLTF.

This clone has a single count. This rearrangement joins TRBV7-2 to TRBJ1-1; possibly TRBD1 for D (6 bases). This CDR3 region has 15 residues. Trimming shortened V by 0 bases and J by 5 bases, and 13 bases separated the two germline ends. The V gene's germline CDR1 is SGHTA and CDR2 FQGNSA. The CDR3, as DNA: TGTGCCAGCAGCTTAGCGGAGTGGGGGCGGACTGAAGCTTTCTTT. This sequence encodes CASSLAEWGRTEAFF.

The V and J genes are TRBV19 and TRBJ1-5; 7 nucleotides match TRBD1. The CDR3 runs 14 residues. Germline assignment: CDR1 LNHDA and CDR2 SQIVND (reference sequence). J lost 1 base, V lost 4 bases, and 1 base had no gene match. CDR3: CASSKGQSNQPQHF. The CDR3 DNA reads as TGTGCCAGTAGTAAGGGACAGAGCAATCAGCCCCAGCATTTT.

V gene TRBV19 combines with J gene TRBJ2-4; TRBD2 matches at 9 bases. The CDR3 has 15 residues. Trimming removed 4 bases from V and 7 bases from J; junction bases left unmatched: 8. Germline values: CDR1 LNHDA, CDR2 SQIVND (reference sequence). DNA of the CDR3: TGTGCCAGTAGTACATCGCCGGGACTAGCTAACATTCAGTACTTC. Translation gives CASSTSPGLANIQYF.

The chain couples TRBV15 to TRBJ2-1; TRBD1 is a possible D gene (5 bases). Trimming cost V 5 bases and J 6 bases, with 17 bases left between them. The CDR3 spans 15 residues. In germline, CDR1 is LNHNV, CDR2 YYDKDF (reference sequence). CDR3 nucleotides: TGTGCCACCAGCTCCCCGGGCAGGGTGGGCAATGAGCAGTTCTTC. Protein product: CATSSPGRVGNEQFF.

The genes are TRBV13 and TRBJ2-1, with D possibly being TRBD2 (6 bases). The CDR3 sequence is 15 residues long. CDR1 and CDR2 from the germline V gene are PRHDT and FYEKMQ (reference sequence). With 2 bases removed from V and 8 bases from J, the gap between germline ends came to 16 bases. In DNA form, the CDR3 reads TGTGCCAGCAGCTTATCTGGCGGGATTAGAGATGAGCAGTTCTTC. It specifies CASSLSGGIRDEQFF. Supplemented by reference TRBV13 and TRBJ2-1, the full variable domain reads AAGVIQSPRHLIKEKRETATLKCYPIPRHDTVYWYQQGPGQDPQFLISFYEKMQSDKGSIPDRFSAQQFSDYHSELNMSSLELGDSALYFCASSLSGGIRDEQFFGPGTRLTVL.

DNA of the CDR3: TGTGCCTGGGATAAGAGTTATAATTCACCCCTCCACTTT. Amino acids: CAWDKSYNSPLHF. The chain joins TRBV30 to TRBJ1-6; D is unresolved. Germline V lookup: CDR1 GTSNPN, CDR2 SVGIG (reference sequence). This CDR3 contains 13 residues. Trimming took 5 bases from V and 4 from J, leaving 9 bases between them. Looking up the rest from reference TRBV30 and TRBJ1-6 gives the full variable domain: SQTIHQWPATLVQPVGSPLSLECTVEGTSNPNLYWYRQAAGRGLQLLFYSVGIGQISSEVPQNLSASRPQDRQFILSSKKLLLSDSGFYLCAWDKSYNSPLHFGNGTRLTVT.

The chain uses TRBV18 and TRBJ2-1, with D possibly TRBD2 on 6 matching bases. Between the trimmed V and J ends, which lost 3 bases and 5 bases, there was a span of 14 bases. Germline CDR1 and CDR2: KGHSH and LQKENI. There are 15 residues in the CDR3. The CDR3 region is CASSPELGGNNEQFF. The CDR3 DNA reads TGTGCCAGCTCACCCGAGTTGGGGGGAAACAATGAGCAGTTCTTC.

The rearrangement joins TRBV19 to TRBJ2-1; 9 bases align to TRBD2. The length of the CDR3 is 14 residues. Germline V lookup: CDR1 LNHDA, CDR2 SQIVND (reference sequence). With V trimmed by 1 base and J by 9 bases, 4 bases remained unmatched. CDR3 protein: CASSIGGGAGEQFF. The CDR3 DNA is TGTGCCAGTAGTATAGGCGGGGGGGCCGGTGAGCAGTTCTTC. The full variable domain, with the rest looked up from reference TRBV19 and TRBJ2-1, is DGGITQSPKYLFRKEGQNVTLSCEQNLNHDAMYWYRQDPGQGLRLIYYSQIVNDFQKGDIAEGYSVSREKKESFPLTVTSAQKNPTAFYLCASSIGGGAGEQFFGPGTRLTVL.

This chain uses TRBV15 with TRBJ1-6; no clear D gene. This CDR3 region has 16 residues. CDR1 is LNHNV, CDR2 YYDKDF, per germline (reference sequence). V shed 0 bases and J shed 0 bases, with 6 bases lying between them. For the CDR3, the DNA is TGTGCCACCAGCAGAGACTCGTACTCCTATAATTCACCCCTCCACTTT. Translating gives CATSRDSYSYNSPLHF.

The chain joins TRBV18 to TRBJ2-1, with TRBD2 identical over 9 bases. V lost 3 bases, J lost 3 bases, and 9 bases stayed unmatched. Germline lookup yields CDR1 KGHSH and CDR2 LQKENI. The CDR3 is 17 residues long. The CDR3 is CASSPRAGTSFYNEQFF. CDR3 DNA: TGTGCCAGCTCACCTAGGGCCGGGACTAGCTTCTACAATGAGCAGTTCTTC.

This clone has more than one count but fewer than ten. This chain joins TRBV19 and TRBJ1-4; 7 bases match TRBD1. CDR3 length: 16 residues. V was pared by 0 bases and J by 3 bases, with 4 bases of the junction left unmatched. Germline CDR1 LNHDA, CDR2 SQIVND (reference sequence). The CDR3 sequence is CASSIDTGAANEKLFF. The CDR3 DNA reads as TGTGCCAGTAGTATAGATACAGGGGCAGCTAATGAAAAACTGTTTTTT. The variable domain in full, completed from reference TRBV19 and TRBJ1-4, reads DGGITQSPKYLFRKEGQNVTLSCEQNLNHDAMYWYRQDPGQGLRLIYYSQIVNDFQKGDIAEGYSVSREKKESFPLTVTSAQKNPTAFYLCASSIDTGAANEKLFFGSGTQLSVL.

This chain connects TRBV7-2 to TRBJ1-2, with 7 bases matching TRBD1. The junction had 3 bases not matched to a gene; V was cut back by 5 bases and J by 3 bases. Germline V gene lookup returns CDR1 SGHTA and CDR2 FQGNSA. The CDR3 has 13 residues. CDR3 coding DNA: TGTGCCAGCAGCGCCACAGGGGACTATGGCTACACCTTC. This encodes CASSATGDYGYTF.

This sequence joins TRBV3-1 (or the pseudogene TRBV3-2) and TRBJ1-2; no clear D gene. V was pared by 1 base and J by 0 bases, with 9 bases between. In germline, CDR1 is LGHDT, CDR2 YNNKEL (reference sequence). The length of the CDR3 is 15 residues. The CDR3 reads CASSQVQAANYGYTF. The DNA of the CDR3 is TGTGCCAGCAGCCAAGTCCAGGCAGCTAACTATGGCTACACCTTC.